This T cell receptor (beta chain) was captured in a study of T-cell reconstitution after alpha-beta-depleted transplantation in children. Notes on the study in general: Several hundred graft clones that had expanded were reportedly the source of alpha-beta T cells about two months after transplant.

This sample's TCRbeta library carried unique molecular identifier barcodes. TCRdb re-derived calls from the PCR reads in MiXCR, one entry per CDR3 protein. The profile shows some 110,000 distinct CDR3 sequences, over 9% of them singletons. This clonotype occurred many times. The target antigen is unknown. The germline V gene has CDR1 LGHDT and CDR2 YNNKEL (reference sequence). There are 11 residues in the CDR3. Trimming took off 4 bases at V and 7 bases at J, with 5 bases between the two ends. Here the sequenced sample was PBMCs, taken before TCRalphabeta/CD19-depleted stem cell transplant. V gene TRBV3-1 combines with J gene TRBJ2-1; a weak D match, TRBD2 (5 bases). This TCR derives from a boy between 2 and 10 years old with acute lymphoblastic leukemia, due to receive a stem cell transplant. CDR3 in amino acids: CASSRLNEQFF. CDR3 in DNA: TGTGCCAGCAGCCGACTAAATGAGCAGTTCTTC.